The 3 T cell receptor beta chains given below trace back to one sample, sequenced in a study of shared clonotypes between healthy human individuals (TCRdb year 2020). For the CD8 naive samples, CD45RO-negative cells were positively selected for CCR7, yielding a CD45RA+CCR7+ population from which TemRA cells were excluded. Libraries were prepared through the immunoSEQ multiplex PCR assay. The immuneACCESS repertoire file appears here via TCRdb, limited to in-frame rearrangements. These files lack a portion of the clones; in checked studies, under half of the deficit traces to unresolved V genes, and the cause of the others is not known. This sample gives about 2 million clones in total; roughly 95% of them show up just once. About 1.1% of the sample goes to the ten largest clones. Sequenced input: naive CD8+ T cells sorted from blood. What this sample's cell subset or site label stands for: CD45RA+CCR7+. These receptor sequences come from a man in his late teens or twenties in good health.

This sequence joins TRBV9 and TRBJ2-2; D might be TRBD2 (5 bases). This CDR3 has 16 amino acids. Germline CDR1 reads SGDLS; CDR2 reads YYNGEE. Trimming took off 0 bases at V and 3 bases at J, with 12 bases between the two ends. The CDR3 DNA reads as TGTGCCAGCAGCGTAGTGGGTAGCGTCCACACCGGGGAGCTGTTTTTT. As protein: CASSVVGSVHTGELFF. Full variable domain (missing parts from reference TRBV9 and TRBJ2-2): DSGVTQTPKHLITATGQRVTLRCSPRSGDLSVYWYQQSLDQGLQFLIQYYNGEERAKGNILERFSAQQFPDLHSELNLSSLELGDSALYFCASSVVGSVHTGELFFGEGSRLTVL.

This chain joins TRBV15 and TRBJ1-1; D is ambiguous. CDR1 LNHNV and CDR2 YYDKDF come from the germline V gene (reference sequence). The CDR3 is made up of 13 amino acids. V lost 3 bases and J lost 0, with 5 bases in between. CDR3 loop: CATSSELNTEAFF. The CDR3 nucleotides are TGTGCCACCAGCAGCGAACTGAACACTGAAGCTTTCTTT. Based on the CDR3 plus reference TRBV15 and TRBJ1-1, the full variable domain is DAMVIQNPRYQVTQFGKPVTLSCSQTLNHNVMYWYQQKSSQAPKLLFHYYDKDFNNEADTPDNFQSRRPNTSFCFLDIRSPGLGDTAMYLCATSSELNTEAFFGQGTRLTVV.

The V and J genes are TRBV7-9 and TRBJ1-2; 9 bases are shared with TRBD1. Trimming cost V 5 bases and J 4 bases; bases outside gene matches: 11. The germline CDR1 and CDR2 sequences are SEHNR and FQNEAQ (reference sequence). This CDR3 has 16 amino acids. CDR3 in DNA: TGTGCCAGCAGCCCTCCCGGGACAGGGTATGGCTATGGCTACACCTTC. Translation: CASSPPGTGYGYGYTF.